These 21 T cell receptor beta chains were all obtained from the same sample, sequenced in a study of T cell repertoires in cytomegalovirus infection. TCRdb re-called the reads through MiXCR, storing one row per CDR3 protein. The table includes hundreds of thousands of distinct CDR3 sequences, around a third detected once. What these receptors recognize is not known. The specimen was cultured PBMCs, collected from culture after CMV antigen stimulation. These receptor sequences come from a human donor in good health (CMV status not recorded). Some clones in this sample may be carry-over from other donors' samples.

This clonotype turned up a few times. J is TRBJ1-4 and V is TRBV10-3; 9 bases align to TRBD1. This CDR3 comprises 14 residues. The germline V gene encodes CDR1 ENHRY and CDR2 SYGVKD. The ends lost 5 bases at V and 8 bases at J; junction bases unmatched: 6. The chain's CDR3 is CAISRTGEGEKLFF. CDR3 coding DNA: TGTGCCATCAGTCGGACAGGGGAAGGAGAAAAACTGTTTTTT.

This clonotype showed up just a few times. The chain carries TRBV6-5 and TRBJ2-7; TRBD1 might be the D (6 bases). The V gene's germline CDR1 is MNHEY and CDR2 SVGAGI. The ends were cut back, 2 bases at V and 1 base at J, with 12 bases in the middle. This CDR3 contains 15 residues. CDR3 nucleotide sequence: TGTGCCAGCAGTTACGGGCAGGGGAGTTCCTACGAGCAGTACTTC. This encodes CASSYGQGSSYEQYF.

This sequence joins TRBV14 and TRBJ1-1; D may be TRBD1 (5 bases). The CDR3 has 14 residues. Germline lookup yields CDR1 SGHDN and CDR2 FVKESK. The V and J ends lost 6 bases and 4 bases respectively, with 15 bases between them. The CDR3, as DNA: TGTGCCAGCAGTCATAGGGGAGCAGGCACTGAAGCTTTCTTT. Protein: CASSHRGAGTEAFF.

The chain carries TRBV2 and TRBJ2-3; 9 nucleotides line up with TRBD1. The CDR3 spans 14 residues. Germline V lookup: CDR1 SNHLY, CDR2 FYNNEI. The V and J ends lost 9 bases and 0 bases, in that order; junction bases with no gene match: 4. CDR3 in amino acids: CARGGTGSTDTQYF. The CDR3, as DNA: TGTGCCAGAGGAGGGACAGGGAGCACAGATACGCAGTATTTT.

This clonotype was detected ten times or more. CDR3 sequence: CASSPLERGAYNEQFF. The CDR3 coding sequence is TGTGCCAGCAGCCCCCTAGAGCGGGGGGCCTACAATGAGCAGTTCTTC. The chain carries TRBV7-8 and TRBJ2-1; 9 nucleotides agree with TRBD2. J lost 2 bases, V lost 5 bases, and 7 bases had no gene match. The CDR3 totals 16 residues. The germline gives CDR1 SGHVS, CDR2 FQNEAQ.

The chain combines TRBV7-6 with TRBJ2-7; D is possibly TRBD1 (5 bases). CDR1 and CDR2 (germline): SGHVS, FNYEAQ. The CDR3 runs 13 residues. V lost 1 base and J 6 bases, leaving 10 bases between the germline ends. CDR3 nucleotide sequence: TGTGCCAGCAGCTTAGTTGGGGCGGCCGAGCAGTACTTC. It codes for CASSLVGAAEQYF.

This clonotype was counted between two and nine times. CDR3 coding DNA: TGTGCTAGTGGTTTAGGGAACACTGAAGCTTTCTTT. This translates into CASGLGNTEAFF. The chain links TRBV12-5 to TRBJ1-1; unclear D gene. The V and J ends lost 3 bases and 1 base respectively, with 3 bases between them. The length of the CDR3 is 12 residues. Germline assignment: CDR1 LGHNT and CDR2 FRNRAP.

This clonotype turned up a few times. The chain combines TRBV28 with TRBJ1-2, with D uncertain. Germline CDR1 MDHEN, CDR2 SYDVKM. The V and J ends lost 5 bases and 5 bases respectively, with 15 bases between them. CDR3 length: 14 residues. Written as DNA, the CDR3 is TGTGCCAGCAGTCCCCTCCCCGTTTCGTATGGCTACACCTTC. Residues: CASSPLPVSYGYTF.

The table lists this clonotype with a few counts. The chain employs TRBV6-2 or TRBV6-3 and TRBJ1-2, with D uncertain. The CDR3 length is 17 residues. V was pared by 0 bases and J by 1 base, with 15 bases between. The V gene's germline CDR1 is MNHEY and CDR2 SVGEGT. The CDR3: CASSYSRSRADNYGYTF. CDR3 nucleotides: TGTGCCAGCAGTTACTCGAGATCGCGGGCGGATAACTATGGCTACACCTTC.

This clonotype was picked up one time. The chain employs TRBV5-1 and TRBJ1-3; D not resolved. Trimming removed 4 bases from V and 4 bases from J, with 9 bases in between. CDR3 size: 13 residues. Germline CDR1 SGHRS, CDR2 YFSETQ. CDR3 sequence (DNA): TGCGCCAGCAGCAACGAACAGGGAAACACCATATATTTT. Translated, it gives CASSNEQGNTIYF.

This sequence joins TRBV5-4 and TRBJ2-5; TRBD2 matches at 10 bases. This CDR3 comprises 17 residues. Trimming removed 0 bases from V and 9 bases from J; junction bases left unmatched: 14. The germline V gene encodes CDR1 SGHNT and CDR2 YYREEE (reference sequence). CDR3 loop: CASSLAPLAGRTAAQYF. The CDR3 DNA follows: TGTGCCAGCAGCTTGGCCCCACTAGCGGGGCGAACCGCGGCCCAGTACTTC.

This clonotype was seen a handful of times. The rearrangement joins TRBV19 to TRBJ2-1; TRBD2 might be the D (5 bases). This CDR3 has 15 residues. The germline gives CDR1 LNHDA, CDR2 SQIVND (reference sequence). Trimming cost V 3 bases and J 4 bases, with 13 bases left between them. The CDR3 protein is CASSIPGKLYNEQFF. The CDR3 DNA follows: TGTGCCAGTAGTATCCCCGGGAAGCTTTACAATGAGCAGTTCTTC.

The CDR3 region is CASESADEQYF. CDR3 bases: TGTGCCAGCGAGAGCGCAGACGAGCAGTACTTC. The V call is TRBV2, the J call TRBJ2-7, with D unclear. Germline lookup yields CDR1 SNHLY and CDR2 FYNNEI. CDR3 length: 11 amino acids. Trimming removed 8 bases from V and 5 bases from J, with 10 bases in between.

The gene calls are TRBV5-1 and TRBJ2-1; 9 nucleotides agree with TRBD2. In germline, CDR1 is SGHRS, CDR2 YFSETQ. The CDR3 spans 15 residues. The V segment lost 4 bases and the J segment 2 bases; nucleotides outside the gene matches: 4. The CDR3 nucleotides read TGCGCCAGCAGCGGGCGGGGGGGCCCCTACAATGAGCAGTTCTTC. This sequence encodes CASSGRGGPYNEQFF.

The chain recombines TRBV6-2 or TRBV6-3 with TRBJ2-7, with 9 nucleotides matching TRBD1. The CDR3 covers 15 residues. J was trimmed by 2 bases and V by 2 bases; bases with no gene match: 4. Germline V lookup: CDR1 MNHEY, CDR2 SVGEGT. CDR3 bases: TGTGCCAGCAGTTACCGGGACAGGGAGACCTACGAGCAGTACTTC. Its protein is CASSYRDRETYEQYF.

The genes are TRBV6-2 or TRBV6-3 and TRBJ1-1; D call uncertain. This CDR3 comprises 14 residues. V was cut by 5 bases and J by 3 bases, with 13 bases left in between. Per germline, CDR1 MNHEY and CDR2 SVGEGT. CDR3 loop: CASSRNQLDTEAFF. CDR3 sequence (DNA): TGTGCCAGCAGTCGGAACCAACTGGACACTGAAGCTTTCTTT.

The sample holds a few counts of this clonotype. The chain links TRBV5-1 to TRBJ1-1; D gene unclear. The CDR3 has 16 residues. From germline, CDR1 is SGHRS and CDR2 YFSETQ. Trimming cost V 3 bases and J 1 base, with 16 bases left between them. The CDR3 loop reads CASSSNSPRQNTEAFF. The CDR3 DNA follows: TGCGCCAGCAGCTCAAACAGCCCACGCCAGAACACTGAAGCTTTCTTT.

This clonotype came up many times. The genes are TRBV6-1 and TRBJ2-1; 10 bases fit TRBD2. With V trimmed by 6 bases and J by 3 bases, 5 bases remained unmatched. Germline CDR1 is MNHNS and CDR2 is SASEGT. There are 15 residues in the CDR3. The CDR3 nucleotides read TGTGCCAGCAGAGTAGCGGGAGGCCTCTACAATGAGCAGTTCTTC. Encoded protein: CASRVAGGLYNEQFF.

This clonotype was picked up a small number of times. V and J are TRBV29-1 and TRBJ2-3; 9 bases agree with TRBD2. CDR1 SQVTM and CDR2 ANQGSEA come from the germline V gene. CDR3 length: 14 amino acids. J gave up 3 bases and V 3 bases, and 4 bases lay outside the gene matches. The CDR3 nucleotides read TGCAGCGTTGAGCGGGAGGGAGCGACAGATACGCAGTATTTT. It specifies CSVEREGATDTQYF.

This chain uses TRBV3-1 with TRBJ2-3; D is perhaps TRBD2 (5 bases). V was trimmed by 0 bases and J by 0 bases, leaving 10 bases between them. This CDR3 region has 16 residues. Germline values: CDR1 LGHDT, CDR2 YNNKEL (reference sequence). As DNA, the CDR3 is TGTGCCAGCAGCCAAGATTGGAGCGGTAGCACAGATACGCAGTATTTT. It encodes CASSQDWSGSTDTQYF.

The rearrangement uses TRBV7-8 and TRBJ2-1; TRBD2 matches 9 bases. The length of the CDR3 is 16 residues. J lost 4 bases, V lost 1 base, and 5 bases had no gene match. CDR1 is SGHVS and CDR2 is FQNEAQ in the germline V gene. The CDR3 DNA sequence: TGTGCCAGCAGCTTAGTAGCGGGAGAACCGTACAATGAGCAGTTCTTC. Translation gives CASSLVAGEPYNEQFF.